This TCR beta chain was sequenced during a study of shared clonotypes between healthy human individuals. Study-level results: Rarefaction analysis demonstrated incomplete sorted-subset sequencing notwithstanding large depth.

Germline loops: CDR1 SNHLY, CDR2 FYNNEI. The CDR3 loop spans 15 amino acids. V was shortened by 7 bases and J by 3 bases, with 16 bases between the two germline ends. Assay used: immunoSEQ multiplex PCR; TCRdb lists only in-frame clones, some missing. The repertoire holds millions of clones, with just over 90% as singletons. None of the donors, who were healthy HIV-negative adults, had recently had acute infections or vaccinations. To note about this clone: Its target is not known.

Sequenced material: naive CD4+ T cells from PBMCs. As to subset: CD45RA+ positively selected. The chain links TRBV2 to TRBJ2-4; the D gene could be TRBD1 or TRBD2 (6 bases each). This clonotype was obtained from a man between 18 and 29 years old in good health. Some clones in this sample may be carry-over from other donors' samples. CDR3 DNA: TGTGCCAGCACCGGAGGGGGAGAAGGCAAAAACATTCAGTACTTC. Protein product: CASTGGGEGKNIQYF.